This is a list of T cell receptor beta chains from one sample in a study of T cell changes during pregnancy in multiple sclerosis. Method: immunoSEQ multiplex PCR; TCRdb's copy keeps in-frame clones and lacks some. Seen here are around 78,000 clones, 91% observed once, and the top ten hold 0.6% to 0.8%. Sequenced here: peripheral blood, sampled in the third trimester of pregnancy. The receptors shown here come from a female donor in good health, enrolled as a control in a pregnancy study. CDR3s include the opening cysteine and the closing phenylalanine or tryptophan. Each record gives: J gene, V gene, clone size, D gene, CDR3 protein, CDR3 DNA. The D gene is left open where the match is weak. Where a row states a size, it is once, few, many or the class of an expanded clone; other rows omit it.

J gene: TRBJ2-5
V gene: TRBV29-1
clone size: NA
D gene: NA
CDR3 protein: CSVETGQETQYF
CDR3 DNA: TGCAGCGTTGAAACAGGGCAAGAGACCCAGTACTTC

J gene: TRBJ2-4
V gene: TRBV5-4
clone size: once
D gene: TRBD1
CDR3 protein: CASSLEGQGTKNIQYF
CDR3 DNA: TGTGCCAGCAGCTTGGAGGGACAGGGGACCAAAAACATTCAGTACTTC

J gene: TRBJ2-5
V gene: TRBV11-2
clone size: NA
D gene: TRBD1
CDR3 protein: CASSLATGKGQETQYF
CDR3 DNA: TGTGCCAGCAGCTTAGCGACAGGGAAGGGGCAAGAGACCCAGTACTTC

J gene: TRBJ1-5
V gene: TRBV6-5
clone size: NA
D gene: NA
CDR3 protein: CASSPLWGGNQPQHF
CDR3 DNA: TGTGCCAGCAGTCCACTTTGGGGGGGCAATCAGCCCCAGCATTTT

J gene: TRBJ2-7
V gene: TRBV5-1
clone size: NA
D gene: NA
CDR3 protein: CASSLAGGISYEQYF
CDR3 DNA: TGCGCCAGCAGCTTAGCGGGCGGGATTTCCTACGAGCAGTACTTC

J gene: TRBJ2-1
V gene: TRBV28
clone size: once
D gene: TRBD2
CDR3 protein: CASGLLTSGSYNEQFF
CDR3 DNA: TGTGCCAGCGGATTATTAACTAGCGGGAGCTACAATGAGCAGTTCTTC

J gene: TRBJ1-1
V gene: TRBV7-2
clone size: NA
D gene: TRBD1
CDR3 protein: CASSFRGSKTEAFF
CDR3 DNA: TGTGCCAGCAGCTTCAGGGGGAGCAAGACTGAAGCTTTCTTT

J gene: TRBJ1-1
V gene: TRBV5-1
clone size: few
D gene: NA
CDR3 protein: CASRGEGTEAFF
CDR3 DNA: TGCGCCAGCAGGGGGGAGGGCACTGAAGCTTTCTTT

J gene: TRBJ2-7
V gene: TRBV21-1
clone size: NA
D gene: NA
CDR3 protein: CASRHDRDSDYEQYF
CDR3 DNA: TGTGCCAGCAGACATGACAGGGACTCGGACTACGAGCAGTACTTC

J gene: TRBJ1-2
V gene: TRBV6-4
clone size: NA
D gene: TRBD1
CDR3 protein: CASSDLPDRFGMYGYTF
CDR3 DNA: TGTGCCAGCAGTGACCTCCCGGACAGGTTTGGGATGTATGGCTACACCTTC

J gene: TRBJ2-7
V gene: TRBV19
clone size: NA
D gene: TRBD2
CDR3 protein: CASTPQGLSYEQYF
CDR3 DNA: TGTGCCAGTACCCCGCAGGGACTATCCTACGAGCAGTACTTC

J gene: TRBJ1-5
V gene: TRBV6-5
clone size: NA
D gene: NA
CDR3 protein: CASSYWQGHQPQHF
CDR3 DNA: TGTGCCAGCAGTTACTGGCAGGGGCATCAGCCCCAGCATTTT

J gene: TRBJ1-2
V gene: TRBV6-5
clone size: NA
D gene: NA
CDR3 protein: CASSIGSANYGYTF
CDR3 DNA: TGTGCCAGCAGCATCGGTTCCGCTAACTATGGCTACACCTTC

J gene: TRBJ1-1
V gene: TRBV27
clone size: NA
D gene: NA
CDR3 protein: CASSTAGGPEAFF
CDR3 DNA: TGTGCCAGCAGTACCGCGGGGGGGCCCGAAGCTTTCTTT

J gene: TRBJ2-5
V gene: TRBV27
clone size: NA
D gene: TRBD2
CDR3 protein: CASTLFLAGVQETQYF
CDR3 DNA: TGTGCCAGCACCCTATTCCTAGCGGGGGTCCAAGAGACCCAGTACTTC

J gene: TRBJ1-1
V gene: TRBV19
clone size: NA
D gene: NA
CDR3 protein: CASRTSQGTEAFF
CDR3 DNA: TGTGCCAGTAGGACTTCTCAGGGAACTGAAGCTTTCTTT

J gene: TRBJ2-3
V gene: TRBV5-1
clone size: NA
D gene: TRBD2
CDR3 protein: CASSLGLAEGTDTQYF
CDR3 DNA: TGCGCCAGCAGCTTGGGGCTAGCGGAGGGTACAGATACGCAGTATTTT

J gene: TRBJ1-1
V gene: TRBV9
clone size: NA
D gene: NA
CDR3 protein: CASSAAHREAFF
CDR3 DNA: TGTGCCAGCAGCGCAGCCCACAGGGAAGCTTTCTTT

J gene: TRBJ1-1
V gene: TRBV6-1
clone size: NA
D gene: NA
CDR3 protein: CASSEVRGMNTEAFF
CDR3 DNA: TGTGCCAGCAGTGAAGTCCGGGGGATGAACACTGAAGCTTTCTTT

J gene: TRBJ2-7
V gene: TRBV5-4
clone size: once
D gene: TRBD1
CDR3 protein: CASSGPQGPSYEQYF
CDR3 DNA: TGTGCCAGCAGTGGACCACAGGGGCCCTCCTACGAGCAGTACTTC

J gene: TRBJ2-1
V gene: TRBV9
clone size: NA
D gene: TRBD1
CDR3 protein: CASSVEGQGGPSYNEQFF
CDR3 DNA: TGTGCCAGCAGCGTAGAGGGACAGGGAGGTCCCTCCTACAATGAGCAGTTCTTC

J gene: TRBJ1-1
V gene: TRBV5-8
clone size: NA
D gene: NA
CDR3 protein: CASPRRGGNTEAFF
CDR3 DNA: TGTGCCAGCCCGAGGCGGGGAGGGAACACTGAAGCTTTCTTT

J gene: TRBJ2-7
V gene: TRBV11-3
clone size: NA
D gene: TRBD1
CDR3 protein: CASSLAGTGTEQYF
CDR3 DNA: TGTGCCAGCAGCTTAGCGGGGACAGGGACCGAGCAGTACTTC

J gene: TRBJ1-4
V gene: TRBV11-2
clone size: NA
D gene: TRBD1
CDR3 protein: CASSLAPGGAGEKLFF
CDR3 DNA: TGTGCCAGCAGCTTAGCCCCAGGGGGCGCTGGTGAAAAACTGTTTTTT

J gene: TRBJ2-1
V gene: TRBV19
clone size: NA
D gene: TRBD2
CDR3 protein: CASRMGSGTSGIDEQFF
CDR3 DNA: TGTGCCAGTAGGATGGGATCCGGGACTAGCGGGATAGATGAGCAGTTCTTC

J gene: TRBJ1-1
V gene: TRBV7-9
clone size: NA
D gene: TRBD1
CDR3 protein: CASSVRQGKAFF
CDR3 DNA: TGTGCCAGCAGCGTCAGACAGGGGAAAGCTTTCTTT

J gene: TRBJ2-1
V gene: TRBV5-1
clone size: NA
D gene: NA
CDR3 protein: CASSLAGSYNEQFF
CDR3 DNA: TGCGCCAGCAGCTTGGCGGGGTCCTACAATGAGCAGTTCTTC

J gene: TRBJ1-5
V gene: TRBV18
clone size: NA
D gene: TRBD1
CDR3 protein: CASSPPDRAAGSNQPQHF
CDR3 DNA: TGTGCCAGCTCACCACCGGACAGGGCGGCGGGCAGCAATCAGCCCCAGCATTTT

J gene: TRBJ1-1
V gene: TRBV18
clone size: NA
D gene: NA
CDR3 protein: CASSPQQRGASSLGAEAFF
CDR3 DNA: TGTGCCAGCTCACCTCAGCAACGGGGGGCTTCCAGCTTGGGGGCTGAAGCTTTCTTT

J gene: TRBJ2-3
V gene: TRBV30
clone size: NA
D gene: TRBD2
CDR3 protein: CAGRREGRLADTQYF
CDR3 DNA: TGTGCGGGCAGGCGGGAGGGCCGTTTGGCAGATACGCAGTATTTT

J gene: TRBJ1-2
V gene: TRBV27
clone size: NA
D gene: NA
CDR3 protein: CASSPIAGGYTF
CDR3 DNA: TGTGCCAGCAGCCCAATAGCGGGGGGCTACACCTTC

J gene: TRBJ1-1
V gene: TRBV18
clone size: NA
D gene: NA
CDR3 protein: CASSPAGALNTEAFF
CDR3 DNA: TGTGCCAGCTCACCAGCAGGGGCGTTGAACACTGAAGCTTTCTTT

J gene: TRBJ2-2
V gene: TRBV7-7
clone size: NA
D gene: TRBD2
CDR3 protein: CASSSGGLNTGELFF
CDR3 DNA: TGTGCCAGCAGCTCGGGGGGGCTCAACACCGGGGAGCTGTTTTTT

J gene: TRBJ2-5
V gene: TRBV15
clone size: NA
D gene: TRBD1
CDR3 protein: CATGSPPGGETQYF
CDR3 DNA: TGTGCCACCGGCAGTCCTCCAGGGGGAGAGACCCAGTACTTC

J gene: TRBJ1-1
V gene: TRBV29-1
clone size: NA
D gene: NA
CDR3 protein: CSARTAPGTEAFF
CDR3 DNA: TGCAGCGCCCGGACAGCCCCGGGGACTGAAGCTTTCTTT

J gene: TRBJ2-7
V gene: TRBV11-2
clone size: NA
D gene: TRBD1
CDR3 protein: CASSGPGQGAYEQYF
CDR3 DNA: TGTGCCAGCAGCGGGCCGGGACAGGGGGCATACGAGCAGTACTTC

J gene: TRBJ2-1
V gene: TRBV5-6
clone size: NA
D gene: TRBD2
CDR3 protein: CASSLYRDYSYNEQFF
CDR3 DNA: TGTGCCAGCAGCTTGTACCGGGACTACTCCTACAATGAGCAGTTCTTC

J gene: TRBJ2-2
V gene: TRBV11-2
clone size: NA
D gene: TRBD1
CDR3 protein: CASRLTWDREVDGELFF
CDR3 DNA: TGTGCCAGCAGACTCACCTGGGACAGGGAGGTCGACGGGGAGCTGTTTTTT

J gene: TRBJ1-5
V gene: TRBV19
clone size: NA
D gene: TRBD1
CDR3 protein: CASSLTGGINQPQHF
CDR3 DNA: TGTGCCAGTAGTCTGACAGGGGGTATCAATCAGCCCCAGCATTTT

J gene: TRBJ2-5
V gene: TRBV7-8
clone size: NA
D gene: TRBD2
CDR3 protein: CASSATGLAETQYF
CDR3 DNA: TGTGCCAGCAGCGCCACCGGACTAGCAGAGACCCAGTACTTC

J gene: TRBJ1-2
V gene: TRBV15
clone size: NA
D gene: NA
CDR3 protein: CATSRDPGGTLYGYTF
CDR3 DNA: TGTGCCACCAGCAGAGATCCGGGGGGGACACTCTATGGCTACACCTTC

J gene: TRBJ1-3
V gene: TRBV5-1
clone size: NA
D gene: NA
CDR3 protein: CASSGRGAEVGGNTIYF
CDR3 DNA: TGCGCCAGCAGTGGGCGCGGGGCAGAAGTGGGTGGAAACACCATATATTTT

J gene: TRBJ1-6
V gene: TRBV19
clone size: NA
D gene: NA
CDR3 protein: CASNLGGLNSPLHF
CDR3 DNA: TGTGCCAGTAACCTAGGGGGTCTCAATTCACCCCTCCACTTT

J gene: TRBJ1-2
V gene: TRBV7-2
clone size: NA
D gene: NA
CDR3 protein: CASSPRTVANYGYTF
CDR3 DNA: TGTGCCAGCAGCCCACGGACAGTAGCTAACTATGGCTACACCTTC

J gene: TRBJ1-5
V gene: TRBV19
clone size: NA
D gene: NA
CDR3 protein: CASSIKSRGIPREPQHF
CDR3 DNA: TGTGCCAGTAGTATAAAGAGTAGGGGGATACCTAGGGAGCCCCAGCATTTT

J gene: TRBJ2-3
V gene: TRBV5-6
clone size: NA
D gene: TRBD1
CDR3 protein: CASSLAPGTGSNTQYF
CDR3 DNA: TGTGCCAGCAGCTTGGCGCCCGGGACAGGGAGTAATACGCAGTATTTT

J gene: TRBJ2-5
V gene: TRBV7-2
clone size: NA
D gene: NA
CDR3 protein: CASSLARVLETQYF
CDR3 DNA: TGTGCCAGCAGCTTAGCCAGGGTTTTAGAGACCCAGTACTTC

J gene: TRBJ2-7
V gene: TRBV7-9
clone size: NA
D gene: NA
CDR3 protein: CASSKQGYEQYF
CDR3 DNA: TGTGCCAGCAGCAAGCAGGGCTACGAGCAGTACTTC

J gene: TRBJ1-1
V gene: TRBV18
clone size: once
D gene: TRBD1
CDR3 protein: CASSPGQGHTEAFF
CDR3 DNA: TGTGCCAGCTCACCCGGACAGGGGCACACTGAAGCTTTCTTT

J gene: TRBJ1-2
V gene: TRBV2
clone size: NA
D gene: NA
CDR3 protein: CASSPRNYGYTF
CDR3 DNA: TGTGCCAGCAGCCCCCGGAACTATGGCTACACCTTC

J gene: TRBJ2-5
V gene: TRBV19
clone size: NA
D gene: NA
CDR3 protein: CASKSGLRDNQETQYF
CDR3 DNA: TGTGCCAGTAAATCAGGGCTCCGGGACAACCAAGAGACCCAGTACTTC

J gene: TRBJ2-7
V gene: TRBV13
clone size: NA
D gene: NA
CDR3 protein: CASSRTGIPPYEQYF
CDR3 DNA: TGTGCCAGCAGCCGTACAGGGATTCCTCCCTACGAGCAGTACTTC

J gene: TRBJ2-7
V gene: TRBV6-5
clone size: NA
D gene: TRBD2
CDR3 protein: CASSLRAGGPSYEQYF
CDR3 DNA: TGTGCCAGCAGTTTGAGAGCGGGAGGGCCCTCCTACGAGCAGTACTTC

J gene: TRBJ1-3
V gene: TRBV5-6
clone size: NA
D gene: NA
CDR3 protein: CASITGANTIYF
CDR3 DNA: TGTGCCAGCATTACGGGTGCAAACACCATATATTTT

J gene: TRBJ2-7
V gene: TRBV6-1
clone size: NA
D gene: TRBD2
CDR3 protein: CASTVAGGLDEQYF
CDR3 DNA: TGTGCCAGCACCGTAGCGGGGGGGTTAGACGAGCAGTACTTC

J gene: TRBJ2-3
V gene: TRBV7-2
clone size: NA
D gene: NA
CDR3 protein: CASSQLSTDTQYF
CDR3 DNA: TGTGCCAGCAGCCAACTAAGCACAGATACGCAGTATTTT

J gene: TRBJ2-4
V gene: TRBV2
clone size: NA
D gene: TRBD2
CDR3 protein: CASSPRGVTAKNIQYF
CDR3 DNA: TGTGCCAGCAGTCCTCGGGGGGTTACGGCCAAAAACATTCAGTACTTC

J gene: TRBJ1-2
V gene: TRBV11-2
clone size: NA
D gene: TRBD1
CDR3 protein: CASSNPGQGVVAYGYTF
CDR3 DNA: TGTGCCAGCAGCAATCCGGGACAGGGAGTTGTGGCCTATGGCTACACCTTC

J gene: TRBJ1-6
V gene: TRBV6-4
clone size: NA
D gene: TRBD1
CDR3 protein: CASSVDRAGSPLHF
CDR3 DNA: TGTGCCAGCAGTGTTGACAGGGCTGGTTCACCCCTCCACTTT